The 12 T cell receptor beta chains below were found in one sample sequenced in a study of response to subunit inactivated influenza vaccine. MiXCR, run by TCRdb on the RT-PCR reads, gives a single entry per CDR3 protein. In the table there are just under 550,000 distinct CDR3 sequences, roughly a quarter of which are singletons. This sample also belongs to another study, concerning T cells expressing NK-cell markers. As that report states: UMI-tagged 5'RACE template switching yielded the TCR beta cDNA.

The sample was CD4+ T cells sorted from PBMCs, taken 11 to 12 days after vaccination. The receptors come from a middle-aged man who received an inactivated influenza vaccine.

V and J are TRBV5-1 and TRBJ1-2; D uncertain. The CDR3 totals 16 residues. Deletions cut 2 bases from V and 5 bases from J, with 19 bases between. Germline V gives CDR1 SGHRS, CDR2 YFSETQ. This chain's CDR3 is CASSFSGWGEQYGYTF. The CDR3 coding sequence is TGCGCCAGCAGCTTCAGCGGCTGGGGTGAACAGTATGGCTACACCTTC.

This clonotype was seen more than once but under ten times. The V call is TRBV20-1, the J call TRBJ2-1, with 7 nucleotides matching TRBD2. The length of the CDR3 is 17 residues. With V trimmed by 1 base and J by 0 bases, 9 bases remained unmatched. The germline CDR1 and CDR2 sequences are DFQATT and SNEGSKA (reference sequence). The CDR3 DNA reads as TGCAGTGCTAGAGGTGCGGGGGAAACAAGCTCCTACAATGAGCAGTTCTTC. It yields the protein CSARGAGETSSYNEQFF.

The CDR3 here is CSVDRQETQYF. The CDR3 DNA reads as TGCAGCGTTGACCGCCAAGAGACCCAGTACTTC. The chain joins TRBV29-1 to TRBJ2-5; D call uncertain. The CDR3 is 11 residues long. The V end was cut by 3 bases, the J end by 1 base, with 3 bases between. Germline V gene sequence: CDR1 SQVTM, CDR2 ANQGSEA.

The table lists this clonotype with a few counts. J is TRBJ2-3 and V is TRBV5-1, with D uncertain. This CDR3 spans 13 amino acids. Germline CDR1 SGHRS, CDR2 YFSETQ. V lost 7 bases and J 2 bases, leaving 11 bases between the germline ends. CDR3 residues: CASRSGDTDTQYF. CDR3 coding DNA: TGCGCCAGCCGCTCCGGAGACACAGATACGCAGTATTTT. Looking up the rest from reference TRBV5-1 and TRBJ2-3 gives the full variable domain: KAGVTQTPRYLIKTRGQQVTLSCSPISGHRSVSWYQQTPGQGLQFLFEYFSETQRNKGNFPGRFSGRQFSNSRSEMNVSTLELGDSALYLCASRSGDTDTQYFGPGTRLTVL.

The genes are TRBV20-1 and TRBJ1-5; maybe TRBD1 (5 bases). The CDR3 has 13 residues. V was trimmed by 6 bases and J by 7 bases, leaving 16 bases between them. The germline V gene encodes CDR1 DFQATT and CDR2 SNEGSKA (reference sequence). The chain's CDR3 is CSASGGAIQPQHF. CDR3 nucleotide sequence: TGCAGTGCCTCGGGAGGGGCGATACAGCCCCAGCATTTT.

V gene TRBV27 combines with J gene TRBJ1-4; D remains unclear. The V end lost 6 bases, the J end lost 8 bases, and 16 bases lay between the germline ends. Germline V gene sequence: CDR1 MNHEY, CDR2 SMNVEV (reference sequence). The CDR3 length is 14 residues. In DNA, the CDR3 is TGTGCCAGCAGACCGCCAGGAGACCGGGAAAAACTGTTTTTT. Amino acids: CASRPPGDREKLFF.

V usage is TRBV5-5 and J usage is TRBJ2-2; no definite D call. Germline CDR1 is SGHKS and CDR2 is YYEKEE (reference sequence). The CDR3 is 15 residues long. Trimming took 2 bases from V and 6 from J, leaving 14 bases between them. CDR3 DNA: TGTGCCAGCAGCTTCGGCCCTAACACCCCCGGGGAGCTGTTTTTT. Translating gives CASSFGPNTPGELFF.

The chain couples TRBV6-5 to TRBJ1-6; D may be TRBD1 (6 bases). Germline-derived CDR1 and CDR2 are MNHEY and SVGAGI. This CDR3 is built from 14 residues. V shed 2 bases and J shed 7 bases, with 9 bases lying between them. The CDR3 loop reads CASSYKGENSPLHF. Written as DNA, the CDR3 is TGTGCCAGCAGTTACAAGGGGGAGAATTCACCCCTCCACTTT.

This clonotype has at least ten counts. The rearrangement links TRBV12-3 or TRBV12-4 to TRBJ2-6; 9 nucleotides line up with TRBD2. The CDR3 is 21 amino acids. Trimming at V came to 3 bases and at J to 1 base, leaving 16 bases not matched to a gene. CDR3 loop: CASSLILRGGVFSSGANVLTF. The CDR3 bases are TGTGCCAGCAGTTTGATTCTGCGCGGGGGGGTCTTTTCTTCTGGGGCCAACGTCCTGACTTTC.

The chain is built from TRBV28 and TRBJ1-2; D might be TRBD1 (6 bases). V lost 4 bases and J 5 bases, leaving 14 bases between the germline ends. Germline V gene data show CDR1 as MDHEN and CDR2 as SYDVKM. The CDR3 contains 14 residues. The DNA for the CDR3 is TGTGCCAGCAGTTGGGGACGGGGGCGGTATGGCTACACCTTC. This sequence encodes CASSWGRGRYGYTF.

The chain's CDR3 is CASSQDAPGRAEAFF. The CDR3 nucleotides are TGCGCCAGCAGCCAGGATGCCCCAGGGAGGGCAGAAGCTTTCTTT. J is TRBJ1-1 and V is TRBV4-1, with TRBD1 as a possible D gene (5 bases). CDR3 size: 15 residues. Germline V gene data show CDR1 as MGHRA and CDR2 as YSYEKL. The germline V and J ends were trimmed by 3 bases and 8 bases, with 19 bases remaining between them.

The gene calls are TRBV20-1 and TRBJ2-1; 7 nucleotides line up with TRBD1. The CDR3 has 14 amino acids. Germline V gene lookup returns CDR1 DFQATT and CDR2 SNEGSKA (reference sequence). V gave up 3 bases and J gave up 6 bases; unmatched junction bases: 8. CDR3 region: CSASRGQGVNEQFF. DNA of the CDR3: TGCAGTGCTAGTAGGGGGCAGGGTGTCAATGAGCAGTTCTTC.